This paragraph covers one T cell receptor beta chain sequence. Its target is unknown. This CDR3 contains 16 residues. Germline CDR1 and CDR2: SGHVS and FNYEAQ. The ends lost 5 bases at V and 4 bases at J; junction bases unmatched: 9. This entry belongs to a study of cytomegalovirus exposure and HLA in healthy donors. Study findings and constraints: The authors listed some 160 TCR beta chains as cytomegalovirus-associated.

This PCR relied on a set of 60 Vbeta primers and 13 Jbeta primers. Assay used: immunoSEQ multiplex PCR; TCRdb lists only in-frame clones, some missing. The table has roughly 190,000 clones, about 83% seen once. The genes are TRBV7-6 and TRBJ2-1, with 9 bases that match TRBD2. Input material: PBMCs. The sequence was obtained from a female donor in good health and CMV-seronegative. CDR3 loop: CASSAQSSGTYNEQFF. The DNA of the CDR3 is TGTGCCAGCAGCGCACAATCTAGCGGGACATACAATGAGCAGTTCTTC. Full variable domain (rest looked up from reference TRBV7-6 and TRBJ2-1): GAGVSQSPRYKVTKRGQDVALRCDPISGHVSLYWYRQALGQGPEFLTYFNYEAQQDKSGLPNDRFSAERPEGSISTLTIQRTEQRDSAMYRCASSAQSSGTYNEQFFGPGTRLTVL.